The rows below give T cell receptor beta chains drawn from one sample of a study of blood T cell repertoires in COVID-19. Clones were sequenced by immunoSEQ multiplex PCR, and TCRdb holds only the in-frame ones, with some missing. The sample records roughly 73,000 clones, more than 70% being singletons. Material: peripheral blood. The receptors shown here come from a man aged 65-85 years with active or convalescent COVID-19. Each CDR3 is given with its conserved first and last residue. A D gene is named only where the DNA matches it firmly. The size field is filled for only some rows; it gives once, few, many or a size class.

J gene,CDR3 length,V gene,D gene,clone size,CDR3 DNA,CDR3 protein
TRBJ2-1,18,TRBV11-2,TRBD2,-,TGTGCCAGCAGCTTTCCGACTAGCGGGAGGGGCTCCTACAATGAGCAGTTCTTC,CASSFPTSGRGSYNEQFF
TRBJ1-4,14,TRBV19,-,-,TGTGCCAGTAGCCGAGTGGCAACTAATGAAAAACTGTTTTTT,CASSRVATNEKLFF
TRBJ2-7,17,TRBV7-8,TRBD2,-,TGTGCCAGCAGCCCTAGACTAGCTCAGGAGAGGGGCTACGAGCAGTACTTC,CASSPRLAQERGYEQYF
TRBJ2-7,16,TRBV10-3,TRBD1,-,TGTGCCATCAGTGAGACTCTTCGGACAGGAGCCTACGAGCAGTACTTC,CAISETLRTGAYEQYF
TRBJ1-1,14,TRBV6-4,-,-,TGTGCCAGCAGTGACTCAGCCGGAGAAACTGAAGCTTTCTTT,CASSDSAGETEAFF
TRBJ1-1,15,TRBV5-4,-,-,TGTGCCAGCAGCTTGGAGCGGGGTAAAAGTACTGAAGCTTTCTTT,CASSLERGKSTEAFF
TRBJ1-2,13,TRBV30,-,-,TGTGCCCGTACCGGGGGGGCCAACTATGGCTACACCTTC,CARTGGANYGYTF
TRBJ2-3,16,TRBV18,TRBD2,-,TGTGCCAGCTCACGTGGACTAGCGGGGGACACAGATACGCAGTATTTT,CASSRGLAGDTDTQYF
TRBJ2-7,14,TRBV18,TRBD1,medium-sized,TGTGCCAGCTCACCCGGGACAGGGATCTACGAGCAGTACTTC,CASSPGTGIYEQYF
TRBJ1-1,16,TRBV5-1,TRBD1,-,TGCGCCAGCAGCTGGGAGACAGGGGGGTTGAACACTGAAGCTTTCTTT,CASSWETGGLNTEAFF
TRBJ2-4,14,TRBV7-2,TRBD2,-,TGTGCCAGCAGCTTAGGGACTAGAGGCCACATTCAGTACTTC,CASSLGTRGHIQYF
TRBJ2-1,15,TRBV3-1/TRBV3-2,TRBD2,-,TGTGCCAGCAGCCAAGAACTAGCGGGAGTAAATGAGCAGTTCTTC,CASSQELAGVNEQFF
TRBJ2-5,15,TRBV3-1/TRBV3-2,-,-,TGTGCCAGCAGCCAAGATCGTCCCCGGGGAGAGACCCAGTACTTC,CASSQDRPRGETQYF
TRBJ2-3,14,TRBV6-1,TRBD2,-,TGTGCCAGCAGTGAAGCGCCGGGGGGGAGGTCGCAGTATTTT,CASSEAPGGRSQYF
TRBJ2-7,15,TRBV4-1,TRBD1,-,TGCGCCAGCAGCCAATCGGGGACAGGCCTCTACGAGCAGTACTTC,CASSQSGTGLYEQYF
TRBJ1-4,15,TRBV2,-,-,TGTGCCAGCCAAGCACGGACAGCAACTAATGAAAAACTGTTTTTT,CASQARTATNEKLFF
TRBJ1-2,15,TRBV6-5,-,-,TGTGCCAGCAGTTACTCGACGGGGTCCCGATATGGCTACACCTTC,CASSYSTGSRYGYTF
TRBJ2-1,15,TRBV7-2,TRBD2,-,TGTGCCAGCAGCTTATCGGGGGGCTCCTACAATGAGCAGTTCTTC,CASSLSGGSYNEQFF
TRBJ2-7,13,TRBV28,TRBD1,-,TGTGCCACTCTTGGGGACAGGGGCTACGAGCAGTACTTC,CATLGDRGYEQYF
TRBJ1-2,15,TRBV30,TRBD1,-,TGTGCCTGGAGGGCGGGTTCAGGGGGCATCTATGGCTACACCTTC,CAWRAGSGGIYGYTF
TRBJ1-2,12,TRBV3-1/TRBV3-2,-,few,TGTGCCAGCAGCCAAGGGTCAGGGGGCTACACCTTC,CASSQGSGGYTF
TRBJ2-3,14,TRBV19,TRBD1,-,TGTGCCAGTAAGACAGGGCTAGGCACAGATACGCAGTATTTT,CASKTGLGTDTQYF
TRBJ1-1,13,TRBV12-3/TRBV12-4,-,-,TGTGCCAGCAGTTTTGGGGGGTACCCTGAAGCTTTCTTT,CASSFGGYPEAFF
TRBJ2-1,15,TRBV6-5,-,once,TGTGCCAGCAGTTACTCGAAAAGAGTGGACAATGAGCAGTTCTTC,CASSYSKRVDNEQFF
TRBJ1-2,14,TRBV7-3,TRBD1,-,TGTGCCAGCAGCCCATCCGGGACAGGGTATGGCTACACCTTC,CASSPSGTGYGYTF
TRBJ1-2,13,TRBV10-3,-,-,TGTGCCATCAGTGAGGGGGGGAACTATGGCTACACCTTC,CAISEGGNYGYTF
TRBJ2-5,14,TRBV7-9,-,-,TGTGCCAGCAGCTGGGCAGGTGAAGAAGAGACCCAGTACTTC,CASSWAGEEETQYF
TRBJ1-6,15,TRBV7-2,-,-,TGTGCCAGCAGCTTAGGGGCAGTTGTCAATTCACCCCTCCACTTT,CASSLGAVVNSPLHF
TRBJ2-5,13,TRBV10-1,TRBD1,-,TGCGCCAGCAGTACAGGGGGTTCAGAGACCCAGTACTTC,CASSTGGSETQYF
TRBJ2-1,15,TRBV7-2,TRBD2,-,TGTGCCAGCAGCCGTCGGACTAGCGGGACCAATGAGCAGTTCTTC,CASSRRTSGTNEQFF
TRBJ2-1,16,TRBV4-1,-,once,TGCGCCAGCAGCCCCCGACTACGCGGATCCTACAATGAGCAGTTCTTC,CASSPRLRGSYNEQFF
TRBJ2-2,17,TRBV2,TRBD2,-,TGTGCCAGCAGTGACTGGGCTAGCGGGAGAAGCACCGGGGAGCTGTTTTTT,CASSDWASGRSTGELFF
TRBJ2-3,17,TRBV27,-,once,TGTGCCAGCAGTTTACCCCCCCATGCAGGGGACACAGATACGCAGTATTTT,CASSLPPHAGDTDTQYF
TRBJ1-6,11,TRBV20-1,-,-,TGCAGTGTTGTTCAAAATTCACCCCTCCACTTT,CSVVQNSPLHF
TRBJ1-2,13,TRBV12-5,-,-,TGTGCTAGTGGTCCGGGGACATCGCATGGCTACACCTTC,CASGPGTSHGYTF
TRBJ1-1,16,TRBV21-1,-,once,TGTGCCAGCAGCAAACACAGGGGGAAACTGAACACTGAAGCTTTCTTT,CASSKHRGKLNTEAFF
TRBJ2-5,14,TRBV7-9,TRBD2,once,TGTGCCAGCAGCCCCGGACTAGCGGGGGAGACCCAGTACTTC,CASSPGLAGETQYF
TRBJ2-2,13,TRBV28,-,-,TGTGCCAGCACCCCGGGTTCCACCGGGGAGCTGTTTTTT,CASTPGSTGELFF
TRBJ2-3,15,TRBV6-5,TRBD2,-,TGTGCCAGCAGAAGACTAGCGGGGGGGAAAGATACGCAGTATTTT,CASRRLAGGKDTQYF
TRBJ1-3,14,TRBV27,-,-,TGTGCCAGCAGTTCCCCATCCAGGGGAAACACCATATATTTT,CASSSPSRGNTIYF
TRBJ1-5,15,TRBV5-1,TRBD1,-,TGCGCCAGCAGCTTGGGGACAGGGGTCTATCAGCCCCAGCATTTT,CASSLGTGVYQPQHF
TRBJ2-1,15,TRBV7-6,TRBD1,-,TGTGCCAGCAGCTTAGTAGGGCAGGGGGTGGGTGAGCAGTTCTTC,CASSLVGQGVGEQFF
TRBJ2-7,14,TRBV7-3,TRBD2,once,TGTGCCAGCAGCCGGACTAGCGGGAGCTACGAGCAGTACTTC,CASSRTSGSYEQYF
TRBJ1-2,12,TRBV6-6,TRBD1,-,TGTGCCAGCAGTCGGGACAGAGGGGGCTACACCTTC,CASSRDRGGYTF
TRBJ1-5,17,TRBV1,-,-,TGCACCAGCAGCCTCCAGGGGGGAGGAAAGGCTAATCAGCCCCAGCATTTT,CTSSLQGGGKANQPQHF
TRBJ2-2,16,TRBV5-1,-,-,TGCGCCAGCAGCCCCGGCGGTGGCCTGAACACCGGGGAGCTGTTTTTT,CASSPGGGLNTGELFF
TRBJ2-5,13,TRBV28,TRBD1,-,TGTGCCAGCACCCGAGCAGGGGGAGAGACCCAGTACTTC,CASTRAGGETQYF
TRBJ1-6,16,TRBV20-1,-,-,TGCAGTGCTAGTAAATCTTCGGGCTCCTATAATTCACCCCTCCACTTT,CSASKSSGSYNSPLHF
TRBJ2-6,17,TRBV18,TRBD2,-,TGTGCCAGCTCACAAGTAGCGGGGGGCTCTGGGGCCAACGTCCTGACTTTC,CASSQVAGGSGANVLTF
TRBJ1-5,13,TRBV10-1,-,few,TGCGCCAGCTCCCAGGGGACGGCTCAGCCCCAGCATTTT,CASSQGTAQPQHF
TRBJ2-2,15,TRBV27,TRBD2,-,TGTGCCAGCAGTCCGAGCGGGGGGTTGGGCGGGGAGCTGTTTTTT,CASSPSGGLGGELFF
TRBJ1-3,16,TRBV5-1,TRBD1,-,TGCGCCAGCAGCTTGGCTACAGGGGTCCCGGGAAACACCATATATTTT,CASSLATGVPGNTIYF
TRBJ1-6,14,TRBV28,TRBD1,few,TGTGCCAGCAGGCCCGACAGGGGTTCTTCACCCCTCCACTTT,CASRPDRGSSPLHF
TRBJ1-5,16,TRBV19,-,few,TGTGCCAGTAGTGGGGGAACAGGGAATAGCAATCAGCCCCAGCATTTT,CASSGGTGNSNQPQHF
TRBJ2-3,15,TRBV2,TRBD1,-,TGTGCCAGCAGTGGACAGGGAAAGGACACAGATACGCAGTATTTT,CASSGQGKDTDTQYF
TRBJ1-2,11,TRBV29-1,-,-,TGCAGCGTTGATTTCGGAGGGTGGTACACCTTC,CSVDFGGWYTF
TRBJ1-4,15,TRBV19,-,-,TGTGCCAGTAGCCGGGGTGGTATCACTAATGAAAAACTGTTTTTT,CASSRGGITNEKLFF
TRBJ2-1,14,TRBV29-1,-,-,TGCAGCGTAGTGGGACTGAACTCCTACAATGAGCAGTTCTTC,CSVVGLNSYNEQFF